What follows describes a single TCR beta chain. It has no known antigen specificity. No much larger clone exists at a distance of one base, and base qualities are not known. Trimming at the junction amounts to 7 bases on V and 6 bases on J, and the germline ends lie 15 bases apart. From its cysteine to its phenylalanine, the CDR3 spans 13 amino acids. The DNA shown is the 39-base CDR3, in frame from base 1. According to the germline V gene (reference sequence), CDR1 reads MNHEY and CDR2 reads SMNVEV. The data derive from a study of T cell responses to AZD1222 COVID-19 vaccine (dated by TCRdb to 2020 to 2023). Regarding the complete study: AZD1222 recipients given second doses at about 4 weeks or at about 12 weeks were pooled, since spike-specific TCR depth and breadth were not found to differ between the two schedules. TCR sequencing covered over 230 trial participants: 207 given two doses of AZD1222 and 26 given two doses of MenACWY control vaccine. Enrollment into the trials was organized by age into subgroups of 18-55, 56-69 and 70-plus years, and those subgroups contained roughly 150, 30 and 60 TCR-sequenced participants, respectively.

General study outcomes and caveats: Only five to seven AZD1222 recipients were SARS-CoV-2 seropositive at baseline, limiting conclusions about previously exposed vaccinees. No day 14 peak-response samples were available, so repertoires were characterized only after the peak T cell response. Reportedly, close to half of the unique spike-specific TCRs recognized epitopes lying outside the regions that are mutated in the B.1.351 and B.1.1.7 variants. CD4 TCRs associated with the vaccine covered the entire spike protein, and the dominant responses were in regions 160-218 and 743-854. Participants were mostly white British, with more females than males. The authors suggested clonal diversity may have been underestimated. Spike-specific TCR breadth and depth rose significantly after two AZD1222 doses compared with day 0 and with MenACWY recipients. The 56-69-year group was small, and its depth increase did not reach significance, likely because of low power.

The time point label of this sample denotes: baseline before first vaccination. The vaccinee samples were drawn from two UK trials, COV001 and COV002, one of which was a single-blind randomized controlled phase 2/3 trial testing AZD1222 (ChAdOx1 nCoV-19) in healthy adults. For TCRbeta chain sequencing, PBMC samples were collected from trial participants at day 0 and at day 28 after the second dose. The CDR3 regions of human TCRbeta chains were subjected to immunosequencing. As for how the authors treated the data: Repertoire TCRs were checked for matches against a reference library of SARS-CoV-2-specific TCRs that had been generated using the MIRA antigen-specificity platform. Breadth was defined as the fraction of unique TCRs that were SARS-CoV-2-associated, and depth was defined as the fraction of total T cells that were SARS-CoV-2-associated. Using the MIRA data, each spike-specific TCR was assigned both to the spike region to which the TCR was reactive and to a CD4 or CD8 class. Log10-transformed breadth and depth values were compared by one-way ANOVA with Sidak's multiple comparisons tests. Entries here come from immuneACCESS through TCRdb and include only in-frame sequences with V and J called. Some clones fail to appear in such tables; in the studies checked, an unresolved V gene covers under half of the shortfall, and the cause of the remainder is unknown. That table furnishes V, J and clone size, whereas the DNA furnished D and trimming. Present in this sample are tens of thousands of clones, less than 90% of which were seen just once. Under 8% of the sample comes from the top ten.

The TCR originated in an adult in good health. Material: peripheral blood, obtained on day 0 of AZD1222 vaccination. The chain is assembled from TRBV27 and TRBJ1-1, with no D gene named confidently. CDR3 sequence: CASTSNGAAEAFF. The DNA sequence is TGTGCCAGCACATCCAACGGAGCCGCTGAAGCTTTCTTT.